This T cell receptor beta chain was retrieved from a study of cytomegalovirus exposure and HLA in healthy donors (dated 2017 in TCRdb). Regarding the research as a whole: A later analysis indicated that the 95 to 150 validation repertoires were generated on the platform also employed for the 600 to 750 repertoires of the first cohort. The study was designed to test whether signatures of past pathogen exposure could be identified by cataloging public T cell receptors. In addition to the first cohort of 666 subjects, a separate validation cohort of 120 different subjects was used. To predict cytomegalovirus infection status, the study brought together high-throughput TCR immunosequencing, statistical association of individual TCRs with disease status, and machine learning. Overall study results and their limits: It was suggested by the authors that the approach could potentially be generalized to other disease states and immunological phenotypes. Three of the identified cytomegalovirus-associated TCR beta chains were confirmed in vitro to be specific for cytomegalovirus antigens. Of the cluster scores, about 94% were above 0 in a later analysis, which found that TCRs clustered in the first cohort also tended to co-occur in the approximately 120 validation repertoires. While some public TCRs were present in many individuals, most TCR sequences turned up only very rarely across donors. All 110 or so repertoires were used to score co-occurrence in the validation cohort in a later analysis, because that analysis had no HLA typing for the cohort. A total of about 180 TCR beta chains were listed by the study as associated with cytomegalovirus. The classifier was reported to diagnose cytomegalovirus status with high specificity and sensitivity in both the original cohort and the validation cohort.

Donors formed part of the validation cohort, which comprised over a hundred subjects and was distinct from the first cohort of some 700 subjects. To prepare the library, the immunoSEQ multiplex PCR assay was applied. In the authors' own workflow: A statistical classification framework was developed to diagnose cytomegalovirus status using the catalog of TCR beta chain sequences. Sourced from immuneACCESS, this table was stored by TCRdb with only in-frame sequences that have V and J called. A share of the clones is absent; for the studies checked, an unresolved V gene accounts for under half, and the remainder has no known explanation. V and J calls and clone size are those listed in that table; D and trimming were worked out from the DNA. In all, the sample holds about 110,000 clones, and approximately 96% of those were seen once. The ten largest clones capture 0.67% of the sample. Trimming removed 1 base from V and 2 bases from J, leaving 9 bases between the germline ends. From a lookup of the germline V gene, CDR1 and CDR2 are LGHNT and FRNRAP. CDR3 length: 14 amino acids, cysteine to phenylalanine. Only the CDR3 DNA is retained, 42 bases long and in frame from the first base.

With respect to this clone: Its antigen remains undetermined. Per-nucleotide qualities are absent, and no much larger clonotype sits a single base away.

The chain was built from TRBV12-5 and TRBJ2-7; TRBD2 is possibly the D segment (6 matching bases). The sequence derives from a woman between 18 and 29 years old in good health and CMV-seronegative. The specimen sequenced was PBMCs. The CDR3 reads CASGLDRGTYEQYF. At the DNA level, the sequence is TGTGCTAGTGGTTTGGATCGGGGGACCTACGAGCAGTACTTC.